This T cell receptor beta chain is drawn from a study of cytomegalovirus exposure and HLA in healthy donors. Primers: 60 Vbeta forward and 13 Jbeta reverse. Sequenced by immunoSEQ multiplex PCR; TCRdb stores in-frame clones only, minus some. The sample holds roughly 98,000 clones, about 80% seen once. The CDR3 is made up of 15 amino acids. Trimming took 6 bases from V and 2 from J; bases not matched to a gene: 4. Per germline, CDR1 MDHEN and CDR2 SYDVKM. This chain joins TRBV28 and TRBJ1-5, with 10 nucleotides matching TRBD1. The sample comprised PBMCs. The clonotype comes from a man aged 18 to 35 in good health and CMV-seropositive. The CDR3 region is CASRRGTGGNQPQHF. The CDR3 DNA sequence: TGTGCCAGCAGGCGCGGGACAGGGGGCAATCAGCCCCAGCATTTT.